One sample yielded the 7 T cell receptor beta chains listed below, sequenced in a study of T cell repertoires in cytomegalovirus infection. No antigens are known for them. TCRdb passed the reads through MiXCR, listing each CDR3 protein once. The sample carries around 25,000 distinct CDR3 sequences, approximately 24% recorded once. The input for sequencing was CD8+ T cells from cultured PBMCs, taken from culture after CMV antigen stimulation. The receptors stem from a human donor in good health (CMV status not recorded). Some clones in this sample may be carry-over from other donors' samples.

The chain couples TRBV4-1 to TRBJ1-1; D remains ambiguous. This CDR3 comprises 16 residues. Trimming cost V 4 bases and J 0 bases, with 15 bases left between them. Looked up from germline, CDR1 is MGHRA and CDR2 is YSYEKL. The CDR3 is CASSLVVRAVNTEAFF. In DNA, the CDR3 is TGCGCCAGCAGCCTGGTGGTGCGGGCAGTGAACACTGAAGCTTTCTTT.

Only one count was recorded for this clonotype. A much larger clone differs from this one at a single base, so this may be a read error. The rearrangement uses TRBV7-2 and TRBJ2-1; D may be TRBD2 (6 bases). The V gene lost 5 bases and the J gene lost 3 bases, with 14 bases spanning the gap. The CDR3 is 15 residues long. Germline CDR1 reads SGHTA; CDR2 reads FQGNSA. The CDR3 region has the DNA TGTGCCAGCAGCAATGCCGGGGGATTCTACAATGAGCAGTTCTTC. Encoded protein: CASSNAGGFYNEQFF.

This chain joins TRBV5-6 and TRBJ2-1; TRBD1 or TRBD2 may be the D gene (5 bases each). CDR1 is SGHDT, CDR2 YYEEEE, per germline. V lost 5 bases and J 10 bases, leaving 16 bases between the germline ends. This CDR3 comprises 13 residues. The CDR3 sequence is CASSLLRGPEQFF. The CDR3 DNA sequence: TGTGCCAGCAGTCTACTCCGGGGCCCCGAGCAGTTCTTC.

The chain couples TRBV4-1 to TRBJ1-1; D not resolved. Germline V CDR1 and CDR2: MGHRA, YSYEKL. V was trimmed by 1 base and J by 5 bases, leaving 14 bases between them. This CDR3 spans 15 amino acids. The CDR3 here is CASSQGRGSWTEAFF. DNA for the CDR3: TGCGCCAGCAGCCAAGGCAGAGGGTCGTGGACTGAAGCTTTCTTT.

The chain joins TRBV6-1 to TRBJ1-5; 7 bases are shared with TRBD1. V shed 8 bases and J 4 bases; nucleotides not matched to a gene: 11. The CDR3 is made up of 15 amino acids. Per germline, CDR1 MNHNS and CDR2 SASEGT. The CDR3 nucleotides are TGTGCCAGCGAGTTAGGGGGCACCTTAAATCAGCCCCAGCATTTT. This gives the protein CASELGGTLNQPQHF.

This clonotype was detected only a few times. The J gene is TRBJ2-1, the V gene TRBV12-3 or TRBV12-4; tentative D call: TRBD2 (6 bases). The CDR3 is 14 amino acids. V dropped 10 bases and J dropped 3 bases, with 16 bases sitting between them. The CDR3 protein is CATKVGGLYNEQFF. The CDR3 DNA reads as TGTGCCACCAAAGTGGGGGGTCTCTACAATGAGCAGTTCTTC.

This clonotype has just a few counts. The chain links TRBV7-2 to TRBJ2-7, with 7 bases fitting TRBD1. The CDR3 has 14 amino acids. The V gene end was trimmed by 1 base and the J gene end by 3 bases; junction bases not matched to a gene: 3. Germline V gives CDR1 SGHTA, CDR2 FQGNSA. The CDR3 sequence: CASSLDTGDYEQYF. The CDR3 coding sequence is TGTGCCAGCAGCTTAGACACAGGGGACTACGAGCAGTACTTC.